The 21 T cell receptor beta chains reported below all come from one sample, sequenced in a study of tumor-infiltrating lymphocytes in primary liver carcinoma. From 500 to 600 ng of total RNA, TCR beta-specific cDNA was reverse-transcribed using a constant-region primer. Slightly modified ARM-PCR served as the procedure for the TCR beta libraries. These libraries came from three rounds of nested multiplex PCR. Primers for the first two PCR rounds were TRBV1-TRBV30 forward primers and a C-beta reverse primer (approximately 10 cycles per round). TCRdb re-called the multiplex PCR reads through MiXCR, storing one row per CDR3 protein. The sample has just under 45,000 distinct CDR3 sequences, roughly 73% seen once; the top ten hold about a fifth. It was from about 19-30 mg of unsorted bulk tissue that RNA and DNA were co-extracted. What was sequenced was liver tumor tissue from sampling region 2. This sample's subset: tumor region T2, inferior pole. These receptors were taken from a middle-aged man with primary liver carcinoma and hepatitis B virus infection.

For this clonotype: The junction and the germline gene differ at one end; a read error may be behind it. The chain joins TRBV6-2 or TRBV6-3 to TRBJ2-1, with D unresolved. The CDR3 consists of 15 residues. The germline V gene has CDR1 MNHEY and CDR2 SVGEGT. Here the CDR3 reads CVSRLPQTSYNEQFF. The CDR3 DNA reads TGTGTCAGCAGGTTGCCTCAAACGTCCTACAATGAGCAGTTTTTC.

This clonotype was counted a few times. Since the CDR3 does not end with the conserved phenylalanine or tryptophan, this likely comes from a read error. The rearrangement uses TRBV29-1 and TRBJ2-3; 7 bases are a match to TRBD1. Germline V gene data show CDR1 as SQVTM and CDR2 as ANQGSEA. The CDR3 is 12 residues long. Written as DNA, the CDR3 is TGCAGTGTTGGTGCCAAGGGGGCTACGCAGTATTGT. Amino acid sequence: CSVGAKGATQYC.

This clonotype is labeled medium-sized. The rearrangement joins TRBV6-1 to TRBJ2-6; the D is unclear. The CDR3 extends over 15 amino acids. Germline loops: CDR1 MNHNS, CDR2 SASEGT. The V end lost 2 bases, the J end lost 4 bases, and 9 bases lay between the germline ends. CDR3 sequence: CASSEFSQGANVLTF. CDR3 nucleotide sequence: TGTGCCAGCAGTGAATTCTCCCAAGGGGCCAACGTCCTGACTTTC.

To note about this clonotype: One end of the junction varies from germline; a read error may be responsible. V usage is TRBV7-9 and J usage is TRBJ2-3; possibly TRBD2 for D (6 bases). The length of the CDR3 is 16 residues. The germline CDR1 and CDR2 sequences are SEHNR and FQNEAQ (reference sequence). The CDR3 bases are TGTGCCAGCAGCTCCTGGACTATCGGGAGCCCAGATACGCAATATTTT. Translating gives CASSSWTIGSPDTQYF.

This clonotype has only a few counts. The chain employs TRBV4-1 and TRBJ2-1, with TRBD2 matching over 7 bases. This CDR3 is 15 amino acids long. In germline, CDR1 is MGHRA, CDR2 YSYEKL. With V trimmed by 1 base and J by 5 bases, 5 bases remained unmatched. DNA for the CDR3: TGCGCCAGCAGCCAAGCATGGGGAGGGAACAATGAGCAGTTCTTC. Translated: CASSQAWGGNNEQFF.

A word on this clonotype: This may stem from a read error, because a much larger clone lies one nucleotide away. The chain carries TRBV2 and TRBJ2-1; D tentatively reads TRBD1 or TRBD2 (5 bases each). From germline, CDR1 is SNHLY and CDR2 FYNNEI. The CDR3 contains 15 residues. CDR3 bases: TGTGCCTCCAACCCCGGGGCAGACCCTTTGAATGAGCAGCTCTTC. Its translation is CASNPGADPLNEQLF.

Points on this clonotype: No conserved phenylalanine or tryptophan ends this CDR3, so it is likely a read error. The rearrangement uses TRBV11-3 and TRBJ2-1; no firm D call. Germline lookup yields CDR1 SGHNT and CDR2 YENEEA. This CDR3 is built from 14 residues. The CDR3 region is CASSLCVSNNEQFL. The CDR3 nucleotides are TGTGCCAGCAGCTTATGCGTCTCGAACAATGAACAGTTCTTA.

This clonotype has at least ten counts. The chain joins TRBV30 to TRBJ2-3; 11 nucleotides agree with TRBD2. Germline V gives CDR1 GTSNPN, CDR2 SVGIG (reference sequence). The CDR3 has 15 residues. Trimming cost V 4 bases and J 4 bases; bases outside gene matches: 7. CDR3 sequence (DNA): TGTGCCTGGACCAAACTAGCGGGAGAGGCAGATACGCAGTATTTT. Protein: CAWTKLAGEADTQYF.

The chain carries TRBV7-9 and TRBJ2-5; the D is unclear. CDR3 length equals 15 residues. V was trimmed by 8 bases and J by 1 base, leaving 17 bases between them. Germline lookup yields CDR1 SEHNR and CDR2 FQNEAQ (reference sequence). CDR3 DNA: TGTGCCAGCTGCCCCCTCCGGATAGCCCAAGAGACCCAGTACTTC. Amino acids: CASCPLRIAQETQYF.

In regard to this clonotype: A junction boundary mismatches the germline segment, possibly from a read error. The genes are TRBV29-1 and TRBJ2-5; D tentatively fits TRBD1 or TRBD2 (7 bases each). The CDR3 has 13 residues. Germline CDR1 is SQVTM and CDR2 is ANQGSEA. The CDR3 reads CSVEHRGRETQHF. The DNA of the CDR3 is TGCAGCGTTGAACATAGGGGGCGGGAGACCCAGCACTTC.

With regard to this clonotype: Its ends do not fully match the called genes, so a read error is possible. The rearrangement links TRBV11-1 to TRBJ2-1, with D hard to call. This CDR3 has 16 residues. Germline values: CDR1 SGHAT, CDR2 FQDESV (reference sequence). Here the CDR3 DNA reads TGTACCAGTGCCCGGAACGTCCTGAGCCCCTACAATGAGCAATTCTTC. This translates into CTSARNVLSPYNEQFF.

This clonotype was seen a handful of times. This rearrangement joins TRBV4-1 to TRBJ2-7, with 7 bases identical to TRBD2. The CDR3 runs 14 residues. Germline CDR1 and CDR2: MGHRA and YSYEKL. The V and J ends lost 6 bases and 1 base, in that order; junction bases with no gene match: 6. CDR3 in amino acids: CASSHTSDSYEQYF. CDR3 nucleotides: TGCGCCAGCAGTCATACTAGCGATTCCTACGAGCAGTACTTC.

The chain is built from TRBV4-2 and TRBJ2-5; TRBD2 agrees at 8 bases. V dropped 4 bases and J dropped 4; count of bases not matched to a gene: 20. The germline gives CDR1 LGHNA, CDR2 YNFKEQ. The CDR3 covers 19 residues. CDR3 in amino acids: CASSPRWTSLAVFGETQYF. CDR3 in DNA: TGTGCCAGCAGCCCCAGATGGACTAGCCTAGCGGTCTTTGGAGAGACCCAGTACTTC.

This clonotype was found many times. The chain joins TRBV28 to TRBJ1-1, with no clear D. V lost 8 bases to trimming and J lost 8 bases, with 15 bases between them. The CDR3 runs 12 residues. Per the germline V gene, CDR1 is MDHEN and CDR2 is SYDVKM. CDR3 region: CASSTMPLEAFF. The CDR3, as DNA: TGTGCCAGCTCAACGATGCCTTTAGAAGCTTTCTTT.

The V gene is TRBV6-2 or TRBV6-3, the J gene TRBJ1-5; D may be TRBD1 (5 bases). CDR1 is MNHEY, CDR2 SVGEGT, per germline. This CDR3 contains 14 residues. The CDR3 region has the DNA TGTGTCAGTGCCCTGGTGAAAGGGGATCAGCCCCAGCATTTT. Encoded protein: CVSALVKGDQPQHF.

The DNA for the CDR3 is TGTGCCAGCATGCTGGGCGGGGACCCGGGAAACACCATATATTTT. This gives the protein CASMLGGDPGNTIYF. V usage is TRBV11-2 and J usage is TRBJ1-3, with a weak D call TRBD1 (5 bases). Germline CDR1 reads SGHAT; CDR2 reads FQNNGV. Trimming shortened V by 7 bases and J by 4 bases, and 17 bases separated the two germline ends. The CDR3 is made up of 15 amino acids.

This clonotype was found once. One end of the junction fails to match germline, which may point to a read error. The chain employs TRBV5-1 and TRBJ2-7; 14 bases align to TRBD2. The V gene's germline CDR1 is SGHRS and CDR2 YFSETQ. The CDR3 length is 17 residues. CDR3 bases: TGCGCCAACAGCCCAGGACTAGCGGGAGGAGGCTCCTACGAGCAGTACTTC. Its protein product is CANSPGLAGGGSYEQYF.

Notes on this clonotype: Relative to the germline gene, one junction end is altered; a read error may explain this. The chain uses TRBV29-1 and TRBJ1-1; D call uncertain. This CDR3 spans 15 amino acids. The germline gives CDR1 SQVTM, CDR2 ANQGSEA. The CDR3, as DNA: TGCAGAGTTCGGGCGAGGTGGGGAATGAACACTGAAGCCTTCTTT. It yields the protein CRVRARWGMNTEAFF.

As to this clonotype: Its ends do not fully match the called genes, so a read error is possible. This chain connects TRBV7-8 to TRBJ2-7; no clear D gene. Germline CDR1 SGHVS, CDR2 FQNEAQ. The CDR3 sequence is 16 residues long. Here the CDR3 reads CASSIVSSNAAYEQYF. CDR3 nucleotides: TGTGCCAGCAGCATAGTGAGTAGTAATGCTGCCTACGAGCAATACTTC.

In the case of this clonotype: Germline is not matched at one junction end, which may reflect a read error. The chain couples TRBV12-3 or TRBV12-4 to TRBJ2-5, with D tentatively TRBD1 (5 bases). This CDR3 is 13 amino acids long. CDR3 amino acids: CANSLGDGETQYF. In DNA form, the CDR3 reads TGTGCCAACAGTTTAGGGGATGGTGAGACCCAGTACTTC.

This clonotype showed up just once. A junction boundary mismatches the germline segment, possibly from a read error. This chain joins TRBV24-1 and TRBJ2-7; 11 bases fit TRBD2. Germline assignment: CDR1 KGHDR and CDR2 SFDVKD. The CDR3 sequence is 15 residues long. In DNA form, the CDR3 reads TGTGCCACCGGTGAATCAACTAGCGGGAGCTACGAGCAGTACTTC. This translates into CATGESTSGSYEQYF.